Listed below are T cell receptor beta chains from one sample, sequenced in a study of T cells in Graves' hyperthyroidism and ophthalmopathy. TCRdb recomputed calls from the multiplex PCR reads with MiXCR, one row per CDR3 protein. The sample contains about 460,000 distinct CDR3 sequences, 22% of which appear only once. Material for sequencing was blood. These receptors all stem from a woman in her seventies with Graves' ophthalmopathy. The CDR3 runs from the conserved cysteine through the conserved F or W. D genes are given only for firm matches. Size values are once, few and many counts, or a class for expanded clones, and some rows have none.

v_call	clone_size	d_call	j_call	cdr3_nt	cdr3_aa
TRBV19	few	.	TRBJ2-2	TGTGCCAGTAGTGTGCTGGACAACTCAGGGGTCGGGGAGCTGTTTTTT	CASSVLDNSGVGELFF
TRBV7-2	.	.	TRBJ1-5	TGTGCCAGCAGCTGGGGGGTGGGGCAGCCCCAGCATTTT	CASSWGVGQPQHF
TRBV12-5	few	.	TRBJ1-1	TGTGCTAGTGGTTTGACTGAAGCTTTCTTT	CASGLTEAFF
TRBV29-1	.	.	TRBJ2-5	TGCAGCGGGGAGGCCCCAACAGAGACCCAGTACTTC	CSGEAPTETQYF
TRBV29-1	few	.	TRBJ2-1	TGCAGCGTTGAGTGGCAGAGTAATGAGCAGTTCTTC	CSVEWQSNEQFF
TRBV9	.	.	TRBJ1-1	TGTGCCAGCAGCGCGGACGTAGTCAGCACTGAAGCTTTCTTT	CASSADVVSTEAFF
TRBV11-3	few	TRBD2	TRBJ2-1	TGTGCCAGCAGCTTATCCGGGACTAGCGGATACAATGAGCAGTTCTTC	CASSLSGTSGYNEQFF
TRBV6-1	many	.	TRBJ1-4	TGTGCCAGCAGTGACTCAACTAATGAAAAACTGTTTTTT	CASSDSTNEKLFF
TRBV19	.	TRBD1	TRBJ2-4	TGTGCCAGTAGTCAACAGGGGACCGTCGCCAAAAACATTCAGTACTTC	CASSQQGTVAKNIQYF
TRBV30	few	TRBD1	TRBJ2-2	TGTGCCTGGAGTCAAGAGGGGGCTAATGCGTGGACCGGGGAGCTGTTTTTT	CAWSQEGANAWTGELFF
TRBV12-3/TRBV12-4	.	TRBD2	TRBJ2-3	TGTGCCAGCTCATCTCTAGCGGGAGGGAGAAGAGATACGCAGTATTTT	CASSSLAGGRRDTQYF
TRBV29-1	few	TRBD2	TRBJ2-5	TGCAGCGTGAGGGGACTAGCGGGAGTCTCTTCAGAGACCCAGTACTTC	CSVRGLAGVSSETQYF
TRBV12-3/TRBV12-4	.	.	TRBJ1-3	TGTGCCAGCAGTTTCTCCGGGGGTGGAAACACCATATATTTT	CASSFSGGGNTIYF
TRBV19	once	TRBD1	TRBJ1-1	TGTGCCAGTAGTATTGGGGACAGGTATGTGAACACTGAAGCTTTCTTT	CASSIGDRYVNTEAFF
TRBV6-1	few	.	TRBJ1-2	TGTGCCAGCAGCCTAGACAGGCGATCTAACTATGGCTACACCTTC	CASSLDRRSNYGYTF
TRBV5-1	.	.	TRBJ2-3	TGCGCCAGCAGCTTGGGGTCCGGATTCGGGGCTGATACGCAGTATTTT	CASSLGSGFGADTQYF